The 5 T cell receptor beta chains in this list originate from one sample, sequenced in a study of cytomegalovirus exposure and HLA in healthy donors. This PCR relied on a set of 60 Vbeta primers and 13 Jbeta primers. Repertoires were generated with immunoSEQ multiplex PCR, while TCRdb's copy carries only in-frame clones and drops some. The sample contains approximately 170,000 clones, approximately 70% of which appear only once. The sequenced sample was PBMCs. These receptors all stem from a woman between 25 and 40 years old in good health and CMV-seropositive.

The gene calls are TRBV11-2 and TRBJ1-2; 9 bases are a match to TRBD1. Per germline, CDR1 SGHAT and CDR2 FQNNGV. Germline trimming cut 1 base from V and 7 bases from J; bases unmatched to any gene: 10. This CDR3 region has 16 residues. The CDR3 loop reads CASSLALGTGNGGYTF. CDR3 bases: TGTGCCAGCAGCTTAGCCCTCGGGACAGGGAACGGTGGCTACACCTTC.

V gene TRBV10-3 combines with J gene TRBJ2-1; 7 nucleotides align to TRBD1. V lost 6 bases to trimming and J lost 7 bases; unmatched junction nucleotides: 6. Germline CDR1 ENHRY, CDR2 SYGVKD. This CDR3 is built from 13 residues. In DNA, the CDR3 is TGTGCCATCAGGGACAGGAGGAGGAATGAGCAGTTCTTC. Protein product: CAIRDRRRNEQFF.

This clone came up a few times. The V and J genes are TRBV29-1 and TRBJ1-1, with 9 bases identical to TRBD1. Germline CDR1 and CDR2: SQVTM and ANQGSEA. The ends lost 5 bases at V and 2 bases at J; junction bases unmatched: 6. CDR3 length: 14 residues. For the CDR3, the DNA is TGCAGCGTTCTCTCGGACAGGGGAAACACTGAAGCTTTCTTT. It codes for CSVLSDRGNTEAFF.

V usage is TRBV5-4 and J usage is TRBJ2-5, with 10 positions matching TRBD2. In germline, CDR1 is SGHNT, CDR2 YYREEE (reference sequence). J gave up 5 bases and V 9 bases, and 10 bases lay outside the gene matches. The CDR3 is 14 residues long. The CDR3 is CATQREGREETQYF. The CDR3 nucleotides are TGTGCCACCCAGCGGGAGGGCCGGGAGGAGACCCAGTACTTC. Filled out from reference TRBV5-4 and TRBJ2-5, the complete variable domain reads ETGVTQSPTHLIKTRGQQVTLRCSSQSGHNTVSWYQQALGQGPQFIFQYYREEENGRGNFPPRFSGLQFPNYSSELNVNALELDDSALYLCATQREGREETQYFGPGTRLLVL.

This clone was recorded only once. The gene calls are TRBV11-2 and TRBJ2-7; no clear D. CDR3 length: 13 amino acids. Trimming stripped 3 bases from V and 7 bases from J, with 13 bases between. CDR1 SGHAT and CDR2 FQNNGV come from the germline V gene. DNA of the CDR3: TGTGCCAGCAGCTTGGTCCGATTACGGGAGCAGTACTTC. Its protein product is CASSLVRLREQYF.